One TCR beta chain is described in this entry. Its antigen is currently unknown. The data stem from a study of shared clonotypes between healthy human individuals. General study points: In the sorted subsets, rarefaction showed sequencing was incomplete despite large depth.

Once extracted for a subset, genomic DNA was divided evenly among several immunoSEQ plates. The protocol was immunoSEQ multiplex PCR, while the TCRdb copy is restricted to in-frame clones and leaves out a portion. The sample lists a few million clones; 92% were seen once. The V gene end was trimmed by 7 bases and the J gene end by 4 bases; junction bases not matched to a gene: 8. Germline V lookup: CDR1 SGHVS, CDR2 FNYEAQ. CDR3 length equals 15 residues. The sequencing input was naive CD4+ T cells from PBMCs. Described subset: CD45RA+ positively selected. The sequence was collected from a man between 18 and 29 years old in good health. Some clones in this sample may be carry-over from other donors' samples. The gene calls are TRBV7-6 and TRBJ2-3, with 10 bases that match TRBD2. In DNA form, the CDR3 reads TGTGCCAGCACCCGGGCTAGCGGGGGTGCAGATACGCAGTATTTT. As protein: CASTRASGGADTQYF.